This T cell receptor (beta chain) was observed in a study of control samples from healthy donors and cancer patients. The method was immunoSEQ multiplex PCR; TCRdb's version includes in-frame clones alone and lacks a portion of them. The table shows just over 90,000 clones, with approximately 86% occurring only once. Trimming stripped 2 bases from V and 8 bases from J, with 7 bases between. Germline assignment: CDR1 SGHDT and CDR2 YYEEEE. The CDR3 length is 12 residues. V is TRBV5-6 and J is TRBJ1-4; D unresolved. The TCR comes from a woman aged 45-65 years in good health. The sequencing input was blood. The CDR3 DNA reads TGTGCCAGCAGCTTAACGGAAGAAAAACTGTTTTTT. Its protein is CASSLTEEKLFF.